The 13 T cell receptor beta chains in this list originate from one sample, sequenced in a study of Graves' ophthalmopathy and Graves' hyperthyroidism. Amplification of TCR beta CDR3 regions used RNA transcripts. The first-round RT-PCR employed HTBI primers together with the Qiagen OneStep RT-PCR kit. A multiplex PCR was then performed as the second round. MiXCR, run by TCRdb on the multiplex PCR reads, gives a single entry per CDR3 protein. The sample holds some 750,000 distinct CDR3 sequences; about 44% are singletons and the top ten take 44%. Sequencing used peripheral blood. The receptors derive from an adult man with Graves' ophthalmopathy.

Ten or more counts support this clonotype. V is TRBV7-9 and J is TRBJ2-5; D not certain. Between the trimmed V and J ends, which lost 0 bases and 2 bases, there was a span of 10 bases. The germline V gene encodes CDR1 SEHNR and CDR2 FQNEAQ (reference sequence). This CDR3 has 15 amino acids. The CDR3 loop reads CASSLALGIQETQYF. The CDR3 nucleotides read TGTGCCAGCAGCTTAGCGCTCGGTATACAAGAGACCCAGTACTTC.

This clonotype was found a few times. V usage is TRBV25-1 and J usage is TRBJ1-6, with no clear D. The CDR3 has 14 residues. Between the trimmed V and J ends, which lost 3 bases and 8 bases, there was a span of 11 bases. The germline gives CDR1 MGHDK, CDR2 SYGVNS. The CDR3 is CASSDSGLYSPLHF. The CDR3 DNA sequence: TGTGCCAGCAGTGATAGTGGGCTTTATTCACCCCTCCACTTT.

This clonotype was picked up many times. An end of the junction differs from the germline gene, which may be a read error. The V and J genes are TRBV20-1 and TRBJ1-2; no definite D call. The CDR3 runs 8 residues. Germline assignment: CDR1 DFQATT and CDR2 SNEGSKA (reference sequence). The chain's CDR3 is CSPSGYAF. In nucleotides, the CDR3 is TGCAGTCCCTCGGGGTACGCCTTC.

This clonotype was counted at least ten times. The genes are TRBV29-1 and TRBJ2-7; 9 nucleotides agree with TRBD1. CDR3 size: 13 residues. Germline CDR1 and CDR2: SQVTM and ANQGSEA. With 3 bases clipped from V and 6 bases from J, the junction kept 6 bases outside the gene matches. The CDR3 sequence is CSVETGGESEQYF. The CDR3 nucleotides read TGCAGCGTTGAGACAGGGGGTGAGAGCGAGCAGTACTTC.

Concerning this clonotype: Sequence at one end of the junction differs from germline and may be a read error. DNA for the CDR3: TGTGCCGGCAGTGGAGGGGGACTCCTAACCTCTGGAAACACCGTATATTTT. It is translated as CAGSGGGLLTSGNTVYF. The chain uses TRBV25-1 and TRBJ1-3; D is perhaps TRBD1 (6 bases). The CDR3 runs 17 residues. The germline gives CDR1 MGHDK, CDR2 SYGVNS. The whole variable domain, remainder taken from reference TRBV25-1 and TRBJ1-3, is EADIYQTPRYLVIGTGKKITLECSQTMGHDKMYWYQQDPGMELHLIHYSYGVNSTEKGDLSSESTVSRIRTEHFPLTLESARPSHTSQYLCAGSGGGLLTSGNTVYFGEGSWLTVV.

Concerning this clonotype: A much larger clone is a single base away; this may be a read error. V is TRBV19 and J is TRBJ1-1; tentatively, D is TRBD1 (5 bases). Germline values: CDR1 LNHDA, CDR2 SQIVND (reference sequence). The V and J ends lost 8 bases and 1 base respectively, with 11 bases between them. The CDR3 totals 13 residues. CDR3 in amino acids: CASGTRRNTEAFF. The CDR3 coding sequence is TGTGCCAGTGGGACTCGACGGAACACTGAAGCTTTCTTT.

The chain joins TRBV7-9 to TRBJ2-7, with 7 bases aligning to TRBD2. CDR1 and CDR2 from the germline V gene are SEHNR and FQNEAQ (reference sequence). The CDR3 is 14 amino acids. The trim removed 4 bases at V and 0 bases at J, leaving 3 bases unmatched. For the CDR3, the DNA is TGTGCCAGCAGCTGGGGGGGAGACTCCTACGAGCAGTACTTC. Its translation: CASSWGGDSYEQYF.

The table lists this clonotype with a count of one. CDR3 coding DNA: TGTGCCACCAAGGCCACCCGAGTCAGCTATGGCTACACCTTC. Residues: CATKATRVSYGYTF. The rearrangement uses TRBV15 and TRBJ1-2, with unresolved D. The V gene lost 7 bases and the J gene lost 4 bases, with 16 bases spanning the gap. The CDR3 covers 14 residues. Per the germline V gene, CDR1 is LNHNV and CDR2 is YYDKDF (reference sequence).

This clonotype has a handful of counts. The junction and the germline gene differ at one end; a read error may be behind it. The V call is TRBV24-1, the J call TRBJ1-5; no definite D call. The CDR3 is 14 residues long. In germline, CDR1 is KGHDR, CDR2 SFDVKD. The CDR3 DNA is TGTGCCAGCAGTCCCCGGGGAATCAATCAGCCCCAGCATTTT. Translated: CASSPRGINQPQHF.

As concerns this clonotype: A read error may be the cause here, since a much bigger clone is one base away. This chain uses TRBV7-6 with TRBJ1-1, with TRBD1 as a possible D gene (6 bases). The germline V gene encodes CDR1 SGHVS and CDR2 FNYEAQ. CDR3 length equals 14 residues. CDR3 nucleotide sequence: TGTGCCAGCCGCTTAGTACAGGGTGAGTCTGAAGCTTTCTTT. It specifies CASRLVQGESEAFF.

This clonotype was seen only a few times. The chain couples TRBV4-1 to TRBJ2-6; 7 positions agree with TRBD2. The CDR3 is made up of 17 amino acids. The germline CDR1 and CDR2 sequences are MGHRA and YSYEKL. Trimming at V came to 1 base and at J to 0 bases, leaving 3 bases not matched to a gene. CDR3 coding DNA: TGCGCCAGCAGCCAAGGGGGGGGATTCTCTGGGGCCAACGTCCTGACTTTC. Residues: CASSQGGGFSGANVLTF.

This clonotype has at least ten counts. The V gene is TRBV2, the J gene TRBJ1-2; D is uncertain. Per the germline V gene, CDR1 is SNHLY and CDR2 is FYNNEI. The CDR3 runs 13 residues. Trimming took 5 bases from V and 8 from J, leaving 15 bases between them. The CDR3 nucleotides are TGTGCCAGCAGTTGGACCCCGGAGGGCGGCTACACCTTC. Translating gives CASSWTPEGGYTF.

This clonotype was observed at least ten times. The rearrangement joins TRBV7-8 to TRBJ1-1; no reliable D call. Germline V gene data show CDR1 as SGHVS and CDR2 as FQNEAQ. This CDR3 is 12 amino acids long. V dropped 5 bases and J dropped 6 bases, with 10 bases sitting between them. The CDR3 DNA reads as TGTGCCAGCAGCGAGAGGACTCCTGAAGCTTTCTTT. Amino acid sequence: CASSERTPEAFF.